The source of this T cell receptor beta chain is a study of blood T cell repertoires in COVID-19. Study summary: Samples of COVID-19 (acute and convalescent) were obtained from the United States, Italy and Spain. The cDNA or gDNA used as material had been derived from T cells, B-cell-depleted T cells, or PBMCs.

This CDR3 is 14 amino acids long. V lost 6 bases and J lost 8, with 17 bases in between. The germline V gene has CDR1 MDHEN and CDR2 SYDVKM. Study processing details: Amplification with reference gene primers provided the estimates of nucleated cell counts. Sequencing was performed with immunoSEQ multiplex PCR; in TCRdb, only in-frame clones are kept and a portion is missing. That table gives V, J and clone size, and the DNA gave D and trimming. The profile covers some 180,000 clones, with 75% to 95% appearing a single time and around 0.5% taken by the ten largest. The rearrangement links TRBV28 to TRBJ1-5, with a possible D match to TRBD1 (5 bases). This receptor was obtained from a man in his fifties or sixties with acute or convalescent COVID-19. The sample consisted of peripheral blood. CDR3: CASSHSGLHKPQHF. As DNA, the CDR3 is TGTGCCAGCAGCCATTCGGGACTTCATAAGCCCCAGCATTTT. The complete variable domain, with remaining parts taken from reference TRBV28 and TRBJ1-5, reads DVKVTQSSRYLVKRTGEKVFLECVQDMDHENMFWYRQDPGLGLRLIYFSYDVKMKEKGDIPEGYSVSREKKERFSLILESASTNQTSMYLCASSHSGLHKPQHFGDGTRLSIL.